What follows describes a single T cell receptor (beta chain). This specimen belongs to a study of control samples from healthy donors and cancer patients. Clones were sequenced by immunoSEQ multiplex PCR, and TCRdb holds only the in-frame ones, with some missing. In the table there are approximately 150,000 clones, around 90% of which are singletons. Germline values: CDR1 LGHDT, CDR2 YNNKEL (reference sequence). With 4 bases removed from V and 4 bases from J, the gap between germline ends came to 16 bases. The CDR3 runs to 15 residues. This chain connects TRBV3-1 (or the pseudogene TRBV3-2) to TRBJ1-1, with D possibly being TRBD1 (6 bases). The clonotype comes from a woman in her 30s in good health. The sample comprised blood. The chain's CDR3 is CASSPNRVQATEAFF. The CDR3 DNA sequence: TGTGCCAGCAGCCCGAACAGGGTGCAGGCCACTGAAGCTTTCTTT.